Each of the 19 T cell receptor beta chains below was sequenced from the same sample in a study of read filtering for tumor transcriptome and immune sequencing (dated by TCRdb to 2019 to 2021). For sequencing, an Illumina HiSeq 4000 was employed. TCR libraries were built from 400 ng RNA with the Immunoverse kit, using molecular barcoded adaptors covering alpha/delta and beta/gamma chains. TCRdb reprocessing: public reads trimmed at Q25 with fastp, clones called with MiXCR, in-frame beta chains kept. Entries are consolidated by CDR3 protein sequence, retaining the most common genes and DNA. In all, the sample holds over 45,000 distinct CDR3 sequences, and 20% to 25% of those were seen once. The leading ten clones occupy approximately 17% of the sample. Specimen: a population of CD138-negative cells sorted from bone marrow. The sample's cell subset or site label, decoded: bone marrow mononuclear cells depleted of CD138+ plasma/myeloma cells by negative magnetic selection. The receptors were sampled from a donor at least 40 years old with multiple myeloma.

This clonotype was found a few times. The gene calls are TRBV23-1 and TRBJ1-5; D is undetermined. TRBV23-1 is filed as an ORF, its function uncertain. This CDR3 comprises 13 residues. V was trimmed by 2 bases and J by 8 bases, leaving 10 bases between them. CDR3 protein: CASSQHSPEPQHF. CDR3 DNA sequence: TGCGCCAGCAGTCAACACAGTCCTGAGCCCCAGCATTTT.

This clonotype occurred many times. This chain joins TRBV3-1 and TRBJ2-2; the D is unclear. This CDR3 comprises 12 residues. The germline V and J ends were trimmed by 0 bases and 9 bases, with 5 bases remaining between them. CDR1 and CDR2 from the germline V gene are LGHDT and YNNKEL (reference sequence). The CDR3 region has the DNA TGTGCCAGCAGCCAAGATTGGCGGGAGCTGTTTTTT. Its protein is CASSQDWRELFF.

In its sample, this clonotype ranks as medium-sized. The V call is TRBV27, the J call TRBJ2-1; D is unresolved. V was clipped by 5 bases and J by 6 bases, with 11 bases between them. This CDR3 region has 13 residues. CDR1 and CDR2 from the germline V gene are MNHEY and SMNVEV (reference sequence). The CDR3 sequence: CASSPQQANEQFF. The DNA for the CDR3 is TGTGCCAGCAGTCCCCAACAAGCCAATGAGCAGTTCTTC.

This clonotype was detected ten times or more. V usage is TRBV6-5 and J usage is TRBJ2-2; D unclear. Germline loops: CDR1 MNHEY, CDR2 SVGAGI. The CDR3 is made up of 14 amino acids. V was cut by 0 bases and J by 4 bases, with 6 bases left in between. The chain's CDR3 is CASSYSGFTGELFF. The DNA of the CDR3 is TGTGCCAGCAGTTACTCGGGGTTCACCGGGGAGCTGTTTTTT.

The J gene is TRBJ1-4, the V gene TRBV2; maybe TRBD1 (6 bases). The germline CDR1 and CDR2 sequences are SNHLY and FYNNEI. The CDR3 has 14 amino acids. With 8 bases removed from V and 5 bases from J, the gap between germline ends came to 15 bases. CDR3 sequence: CASVNRDGNEKLFF. CDR3 DNA sequence: TGTGCCAGCGTTAACAGGGATGGAAATGAAAAACTGTTTTTT.

This clonotype appeared many times. V gene TRBV29-1 combines with J gene TRBJ2-2; D is perhaps TRBD1 (6 bases). The germline V and J ends were trimmed by 7 bases and 0 bases, with 12 bases remaining between them. From germline, CDR1 is SQVTM and CDR2 ANQGSEA. This CDR3 contains 14 residues. CDR3 loop: CSAIRDTNTGELFF. The CDR3 DNA sequence: TGCAGCGCAATCCGGGACACGAACACCGGGGAGCTGTTTTTT.

The chain is built from TRBV5-1 and TRBJ2-1, with 15 bases matching TRBD2. Germline lookup yields CDR1 SGHRS and CDR2 YFSETQ. CDR3 length: 18 residues. J gave up 7 bases and V 5 bases, and 13 bases lay outside the gene matches. CDR3 nucleotides: TGCGCCAGCAGATTTGGCGGGACTAGCGGGGGGTTCGGGAATGAGCAGTTCTTC. It specifies CASRFGGTSGGFGNEQFF.

This clonotype was seen a handful of times. The CDR3 nucleotides read TGTGCCAGTAGTCCCATTCAGACAGGACGCAATCAGCCCCAGCATTTT. Protein: CASSPIQTGRNQPQHF. This sequence joins TRBV19 and TRBJ1-5; weak D call: TRBD1 (6 bases). The germline V and J ends were trimmed by 5 bases and 2 bases, with 16 bases remaining between them. The CDR3 is 16 residues long. Germline values: CDR1 LNHDA, CDR2 SQIVND (reference sequence).

In its sample, this clonotype was seen many times. The genes are TRBV19 and TRBJ2-2; D may be TRBD1 (6 bases). CDR3 length equals 15 residues. The V and J ends lost 9 bases and 0 bases respectively, with 14 bases between them. CDR1 is LNHDA, CDR2 SQIVND, per germline (reference sequence). The CDR3 DNA follows: TGTGCCAGCAAACCCGGGACAACGAACACCGGGGAGCTGTTTTTT. The encoded protein is CASKPGTTNTGELFF. Full variable domain (rest looked up from reference TRBV19 and TRBJ2-2): DGGITQSPKYLFRKEGQNVTLSCEQNLNHDAMYWYRQDPGQGLRLIYYSQIVNDFQKGDIAEGYSVSREKKESFPLTVTSAQKNPTAFYLCASKPGTTNTGELFFGEGSRLTVL.

This clonotype is medium-sized within its sample. The J gene is TRBJ2-1, the V gene TRBV14; 8 nucleotides line up with TRBD2. The CDR3 contains 14 residues. After removal of 6 bases from V and 5 bases from J, the junction contained 6 bases not matched to a gene. Germline-derived CDR1 and CDR2 are SGHDN and FVKESK. The CDR3 DNA is TGTGCCAGCAGTCCGCCGGGACTAGACAATGAGCAGTTCTTC. It is translated as CASSPPGLDNEQFF.

This clonotype showed up many times. The chain carries TRBV25-1 and TRBJ2-7; 7 positions agree with TRBD2. The CDR3 totals 18 residues. The germline V gene encodes CDR1 MGHDK and CDR2 SYGVNS. Germline trimming cut 2 bases from V and 4 bases from J; bases unmatched to any gene: 17. For the CDR3, the DNA is TGTGCCAGCAGTGAACCCGCGAGCGGGAAATATAGCTCTTACGAGCAGTACTTC. Translating it yields CASSEPASGKYSSYEQYF.

V and J are TRBV4-2 and TRBJ2-1; D is ambiguous. The CDR3 totals 16 residues. Germline-derived CDR1 and CDR2 are LGHNA and YNFKEQ. Between the trimmed V and J ends, which lost 4 bases and 12 bases, there was a span of 25 bases. The CDR3, as DNA: TGTGCCAGCAGCCCTCTCACCAGCGAGAGTGGGGATGGGCAGTTCTTC. Amino acid sequence: CASSPLTSESGDGQFF.

Concerning this clonotype: One end of the junction fails to match germline, which may point to a read error. The rearrangement links TRBV5-5 to TRBJ2-5; perhaps TRBD2 as D (6 bases). CDR1 is SGHKS, CDR2 YYEKEE, per germline (reference sequence). The CDR3 runs 13 residues. The CDR3 is CASSRKPRETLYF. The CDR3 DNA reads as TGTGCCAGCAGCAGGAAACCCCGGGAGACCCTGTACTTC.

This clonotype was seen ten or more times. The chain uses TRBV5-1 and TRBJ2-1; 10 positions match TRBD2. In germline, CDR1 is SGHRS, CDR2 YFSETQ. The CDR3 has 16 amino acids. V lost 4 bases, J lost 7 bases, and 11 bases stayed unmatched. The CDR3 nucleotides read TGCGCCAGCAGCCTTACCGGGACTAGCGTAGTGAATGAGCAGTTCTTC. Amino acid sequence: CASSLTGTSVVNEQFF.

This clonotype showed up many times. The chain is built from TRBV4-1 and TRBJ2-1, with a possible D match to TRBD2 (5 bases). The germline V and J ends were trimmed by 5 bases and 4 bases, with 9 bases remaining between them. Germline-derived CDR1 and CDR2 are MGHRA and YSYEKL. This CDR3 comprises 13 residues. The CDR3 DNA is TGCGCCAGCAGCGCTACTAGTTACAATGAGCAGTTCTTC. Residues: CASSATSYNEQFF.

The chain combines TRBV29-1 with TRBJ2-5; a weak D match, TRBD1 (6 bases). CDR1 is SQVTM, CDR2 ANQGSEA, per germline. This CDR3 contains 14 residues. Trimming took off 5 bases at V and 0 bases at J, with 13 bases between the two ends. The CDR3 sequence: CSVTGKTNQETQYF. The DNA of the CDR3 is TGCAGCGTTACAGGGAAGACCAACCAAGAGACCCAGTACTTC.

In its sample, this clonotype was seen once. This chain joins TRBV4-2 and TRBJ2-7, with 9 positions matching TRBD1. J lost 3 bases, V lost 4 bases, and 10 bases had no gene match. In germline, CDR1 is LGHNA, CDR2 YNFKEQ. The CDR3 has 16 residues. In nucleotides, the CDR3 is TGTGCCAGCAGCCCCACCTCCGGGACAGGGTACTACGAGCAGTACTTC. Translated: CASSPTSGTGYYEQYF.

This chain connects TRBV11-2 to TRBJ2-5; TRBD2 matches 8 bases. This CDR3 is built from 15 residues. V trimming: 1 base; J trimming: 4 bases; junction bases outside the gene matches: 5. The germline gives CDR1 SGHAT, CDR2 FQNNGV. The CDR3 reads CASSLGAGVTETQYF. Here the CDR3 DNA reads TGTGCCAGCAGCTTAGGAGCGGGAGTTACAGAGACCCAGTACTTC.

The chain combines TRBV6-5 with TRBJ2-1; no firm D call. The V end was cut by 0 bases, the J end by 8 bases, with 11 bases between. Per the germline V gene, CDR1 is MNHEY and CDR2 is SVGAGI. The length of the CDR3 is 14 residues. The CDR3 loop reads CASSYSSENDEQFF. In DNA, the CDR3 is TGTGCCAGCAGTTACTCGAGTGAGAACGATGAGCAGTTCTTC.